The present T cell receptor beta chain was sequenced within a study of CD8+ T cells in alopecia areata. For the study at large: Those patients who were treated received oral tofacitinib, which was given at 5 to 10 mg twice daily for moderate-to-severe alopecia areata. Study conclusions and caveats: Administration of tofacitinib significantly diminished scalp clonality and expanded CD8+ clones within the top 100.

Specified treatment: oral pan-JAK inhibitor, 5-10 mg twice daily. Note on this clone: What it binds is not known.

Deletions cut 2 bases from V and 6 bases from J, with 10 bases between. The CDR3 sequence is 12 residues long. Germline-derived CDR1 and CDR2 are SQVTM and ANQGSEA. Extracted from the samples, RNA was reverse transcribed into cDNA to serve as the sequencing template. Repertoires were generated with immunoSEQ multiplex PCR, while TCRdb's copy carries only in-frame clones and drops some. This table holds approximately 180,000 clones, around three fifths found once. The origin of this receptor is a human donor with alopecia areata. The chain combines TRBV29-1 with TRBJ1-2; D gene unclear. The sample in question was CD4+ T cells sorted from blood, obtained at approximately week 50, from a patient treated with tofacitinib. CDR3 in amino acids: CSVESQRDGYTF. The CDR3 coding sequence is TGCAGCGTTGAAAGTCAAAGGGATGGCTACACCTTC.